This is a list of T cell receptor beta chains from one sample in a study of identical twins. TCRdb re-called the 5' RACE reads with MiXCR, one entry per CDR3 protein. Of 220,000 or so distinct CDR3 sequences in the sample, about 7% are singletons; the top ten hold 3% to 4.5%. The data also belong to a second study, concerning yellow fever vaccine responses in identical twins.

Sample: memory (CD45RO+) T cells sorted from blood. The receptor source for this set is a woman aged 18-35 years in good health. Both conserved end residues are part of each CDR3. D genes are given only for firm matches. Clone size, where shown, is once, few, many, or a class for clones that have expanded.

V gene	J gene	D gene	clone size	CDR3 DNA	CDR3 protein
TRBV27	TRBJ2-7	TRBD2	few	TGTGCCAGCAGTTCTCGGCCACCGGGACTAGCGGGCTCTCAGGGGCAGTACTTC	CASSSRPPGLAGSQGQYF
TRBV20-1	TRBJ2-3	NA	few	TGCAGTGCTAGAGGGAAAGGTAATACCTACACAGATACGCAGTATTTT	CSARGKGNTYTDTQYF
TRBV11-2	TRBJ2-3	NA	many	TGTGCCAGCAGCCGGCCCAGTTTGGATACGCAGTATTTT	CASSRPSLDTQYF
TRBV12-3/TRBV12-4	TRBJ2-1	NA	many	TGTGCCAGCAGTTTGGAGGGGGGCAAGAATGAGCAGTTCTTC	CASSLEGGKNEQFF
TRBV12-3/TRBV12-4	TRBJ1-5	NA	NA	TGTGCCAGCAGTGTAGTACAGGATCAGCCCCAGCATTTT	CASSVVQDQPQHF
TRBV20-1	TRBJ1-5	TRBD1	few	TGCAGTGTCCTGGGACAGGGGAACAATCAGCCCCAGCATTTT	CSVLGQGNNQPQHF
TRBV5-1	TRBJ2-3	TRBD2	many	TGCGCCAGCAGCGACGGGACTAGCGGAGATACGCAGTATTTT	CASSDGTSGDTQYF
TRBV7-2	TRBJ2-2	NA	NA	TGTGCCATTTCTTCTGGGGTCGGGGAGCTGTTTTTT	CAISSGVGELFF
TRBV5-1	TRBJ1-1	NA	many	TGCGCCAGCAGCTACCGGGACTCCAGGAACACTGAAGCTTTCTTT	CASSYRDSRNTEAFF
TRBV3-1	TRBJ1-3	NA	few	TGTGCCAGCAGCCAAGAAGGCTCTGGAAACACCATATATTTT	CASSQEGSGNTIYF
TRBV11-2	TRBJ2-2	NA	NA	TGTGCCAGCAGAAGACCGGGACGGACGAACACCGGGGAGCTGTTTTTT	CASRRPGRTNTGELFF
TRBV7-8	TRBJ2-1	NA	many	TGTGCCAGCAGCTTTTCCCACTCGTACAATGAGCAGTTCTTC	CASSFSHSYNEQFF
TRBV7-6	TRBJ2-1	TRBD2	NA	TGTGCCAGCAGCTTAGGTGGTAGTAGCGGGACCTACAATGAGCAGTTCTTC	CASSLGGSSGTYNEQFF
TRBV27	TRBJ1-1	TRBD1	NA	TGTGCCAGCAGTTTAGACAGGGGGCAGACTGAAGCTTTCTTT	CASSLDRGQTEAFF
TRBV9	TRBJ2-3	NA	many	TGTGCCAGCAGCGTAGGGGGGGACCGTAGCACAGATACGCAGTATTTT	CASSVGGDRSTDTQYF
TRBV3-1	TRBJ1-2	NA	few	TGTGCCAGCAGCCAAGGTACGACACTCCGAACGATCCATGGCTACACCTTC	CASSQGTTLRTIHGYTF
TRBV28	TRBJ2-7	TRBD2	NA	TGTGCCAGCAGTTTATTTCAACTAGCGGGAGGCACCTCCTACGAGCAGTACTTC	CASSLFQLAGGTSYEQYF
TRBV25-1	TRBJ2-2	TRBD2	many	TGTGCCAGCAGTGAGTCTGTTCTAGCGGGAGTAGGTCCCACCGGGGAGCTGTTTTTT	CASSESVLAGVGPTGELFF
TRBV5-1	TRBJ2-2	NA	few	TGCGCCAGCAGCTCCTCACAACGGGACACGCTATTCGGCGGGGAGCTGTTTTTT	CASSSSQRDTLFGGELFF
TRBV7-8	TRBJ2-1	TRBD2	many	TGTGCCAGCAGCTTAGTGACTAGCGGACCAGCATCCAATGAGCAGTTCTTC	CASSLVTSGPASNEQFF